This passage covers 25 T cell receptor beta chains from one sample sequenced in a study of T cell clones after liver transplantation. Assay used: immunoSEQ multiplex PCR; TCRdb lists only in-frame clones, some missing. The sample records roughly 100,000 clones, around 84% being singletons. The sequenced sample was CD4+ T cells from blood, obtained around 44 months after liver transplant. These receptors all come from a human patient who received a liver transplant. Some T cells may be transferred from the graft donor.

This clone was counted between two and nine times. The chain combines TRBV28 with TRBJ2-2, with TRBD2 matching 9 bases. J lost 4 bases, V lost 6 bases, and 9 bases had no gene match. The CDR3 runs to 16 residues. Germline CDR1 reads MDHEN; CDR2 reads SYDVKM. The DNA for the CDR3 is TGTGCCAGCAGGCCTCCTAGCGGGACGGGCACCGGGGAGCTGTTTTTT. It encodes CASRPPSGTGTGELFF.

The rearrangement links TRBV6-1 to TRBJ2-7; 7 bases align to TRBD1. V lost 0 bases, J lost 4 bases, and 3 bases stayed unmatched. This CDR3 comprises 14 residues. CDR1 and CDR2 from the germline V gene are MNHNS and SASEGT. For the CDR3, the DNA is TGTGCCAGCAGTGAAGCGGGGACAGAATACGAGCAGTACTTC. Residues: CASSEAGTEYEQYF.

The chain recombines TRBV7-3 with TRBJ2-3, with TRBD1 matching 8 bases. The length of the CDR3 is 17 residues. With 5 bases clipped from V and 4 bases from J, the junction kept 14 bases outside the gene matches. CDR1 is SGHTA, CDR2 FQGTGA, per germline. The CDR3 DNA is TGTGCCAGCAGCCTAAACTCCCCAGGGGGCGGGTCAGATACGCAGTATTTT. Its protein product is CASSLNSPGGGSDTQYF.

The genes are TRBV7-2 and TRBJ2-1; no clear D. V lost 5 bases to trimming and J lost 13 bases, with 15 bases between them. This CDR3 comprises 12 residues. Germline V gene lookup returns CDR1 SGHTA and CDR2 FQGNSA. The CDR3 DNA follows: TGTGCCAGCAGCCCAGGTCCAACCAATCAGTTCTTC. Its translation: CASSPGPTNQFF.

Details on this clone: Germline and junction disagree at one end, which may indicate a read error. The CDR3 region has the DNA TGCAGTGCTAGAGACGTGCGGGACGTCTTC. This translates into CSARDVRDVF. V is TRBV20-1 and J is TRBJ2-7; possibly TRBD2 for D (6 bases). The CDR3 has 10 residues. Germline V gene sequence: CDR1 DFQATT, CDR2 SNEGSKA (reference sequence).

V usage is TRBV1 and J usage is TRBJ1-5; the D call of TRBD1 is as the table states it, not checked on the DNA. TRBV1 is an annotated pseudogene. This CDR3 comprises 16 residues. The CDR3 DNA reads TGCACCAGCAGCCACCCACAGGGGAGCAGCAATCAGCCCCAGCATTTT. Amino acid sequence: CTSSHPQGSSNQPQHF.

V is TRBV28 and J is TRBJ1-1; 8 nucleotides line up with TRBD1. Germline loops: CDR1 MDHEN, CDR2 SYDVKM. The trim removed 7 bases at V and 5 bases at J, leaving 6 bases unmatched. The CDR3 length is 13 residues. CDR3 region: CASIDRGGTEAFF. As DNA, the CDR3 is TGTGCCAGCATCGACAGGGGTGGGACTGAAGCTTTCTTT.

V usage is TRBV30 and J usage is TRBJ1-2; D not certain. Germline CDR1 GTSNPN, CDR2 SVGIG (reference sequence). The CDR3 contains 10 residues. The ends were cut back, 3 bases at V and 8 bases at J, with 7 bases in the middle. CDR3 sequence reads: CAWRRGGYTF. CDR3 bases: TGTGCCTGGAGGAGAGGCGGCTACACCTTC.

This clone was detected only once. The V gene is TRBV4-1, the J gene TRBJ1-1; D is ambiguous. The germline V and J ends were trimmed by 0 bases and 7 bases, with 6 bases remaining between them. The CDR3 totals 12 residues. Germline V gene sequence: CDR1 MGHRA, CDR2 YSYEKL. CDR3 nucleotide sequence: TGCGCCAGCAGCCAAGAAGGGCGTGAAGCTTTCTTT. Its translation is CASSQEGREAFF.

The DNA for the CDR3 is TGTGCCACCAGCAGAGATCAGGCGACAGGTGGAAACACCATATATTTT. This gives the protein CATSRDQATGGNTIYF. The J gene is TRBJ1-3, the V gene TRBV15, with D perhaps matching TRBD1 (6 bases). This CDR3 is built from 16 residues. V was pared by 0 bases and J by 3 bases, with 12 bases between. The germline V gene has CDR1 LNHNV and CDR2 YYDKDF (reference sequence).

This chain uses TRBV7-3 with TRBJ2-7; D gene uncertain. Trimming took 0 bases from V and 7 from J, leaving 10 bases between them. This CDR3 has 13 amino acids. Germline assignment: CDR1 SGHTA and CDR2 FQGTGA. CDR3 in DNA: TGTGCCAGCAGCTTAACCTCCCGGAGTGAGCAGTACTTC. Protein product: CASSLTSRSEQYF.

The CDR3 DNA reads TGTGCCAGCAGCCCGGGACAGCAGAACACTGAAGCTTTCTTT. Amino acid sequence: CASSPGQQNTEAFF. The rearrangement links TRBV6-5 to TRBJ1-1; 7 bases are shared with TRBD1. CDR1 and CDR2 from the germline V gene are MNHEY and SVGAGI. The length of the CDR3 is 14 residues. With 6 bases clipped from V and 1 base from J, the junction kept 5 bases outside the gene matches.

The rearrangement uses TRBV7-9 and TRBJ2-7; D gene uncertain. The germline V gene encodes CDR1 SEHNR and CDR2 FQNEAQ (reference sequence). This CDR3 spans 14 amino acids. Trimming took off 2 bases at V and 0 bases at J, with 8 bases between the two ends. The CDR3 protein is CASSLNARSYEQYF. In nucleotides, the CDR3 is TGTGCCAGCAGCTTAAACGCCCGCTCCTACGAGCAGTACTTC.

This clone was counted a single time. The chain links TRBV7-8 to TRBJ2-2, with no clear D. V was shortened by 4 bases and J by 1 base, with 7 bases between the two germline ends. The CDR3 runs to 14 residues. Looked up from germline, CDR1 is SGHVS and CDR2 is FQNEAQ. CDR3 in amino acids: CASSSAGNTGELFF. In nucleotides, the CDR3 is TGTGCCAGCAGCTCCGCCGGGAACACCGGGGAGCTGTTTTTT. The whole variable domain, remainder taken from reference TRBV7-8 and TRBJ2-2, is GAGVSQSPRYKVAKRGQDVALRCDPISGHVSLFWYQQALGQGPEFLTYFQNEAQLDKSGLPSDRFFAERPEGSVSTLKIQRTQQEDSAVYLCASSSAGNTGELFFGEGSRLTVL.

The rearrangement joins TRBV20-1 to TRBJ2-3; no firm D call. From germline, CDR1 is DFQATT and CDR2 SNEGSKA (reference sequence). V lost 6 bases, J lost 5 bases, and 9 bases lay in between. The CDR3 loop spans 11 amino acids. The CDR3 protein is CSARPGDTQYF. Written as DNA, the CDR3 is TGCAGTGCCCGCCCCGGAGATACGCAGTATTTT.

CDR3 coding DNA: TGTGCCAGTAGGGGGACTAGCGGGAGGACCTACTACAATGAGCAGTTCTTC. This sequence encodes CASRGTSGRTYYNEQFF. The V gene is TRBV19, the J gene TRBJ2-1; 15 positions agree with TRBD2. Germline V gene lookup returns CDR1 LNHDA and CDR2 SQIVND (reference sequence). The CDR3 is 17 residues long. V shed 6 bases, J shed 3 bases, and the junction held 6 bases outside the gene matches.

In DNA form, the CDR3 reads TGTGCCAGCACCCTGGGACAGCAACCCCTCCACTTT. Translating it yields CASTLGQQPLHF. The chain links TRBV28 to TRBJ1-6; 7 nucleotides agree with TRBD1. Germline trimming cut 7 bases from V and 12 bases from J; bases unmatched to any gene: 6. The CDR3 consists of 12 residues. The germline gives CDR1 MDHEN, CDR2 SYDVKM.

V usage is TRBV7-8 and J usage is TRBJ1-1; D uncertain. Germline CDR1 reads SGHVS; CDR2 reads FQNEAQ. This CDR3 region has 16 residues. The V end lost 5 bases, the J end lost 4 bases, and 20 bases lay between the germline ends. The CDR3 region is CASSPNRPTLGTEAFF. DNA of the CDR3: TGTGCCAGCAGCCCTAACCGACCTACTTTGGGCACTGAAGCTTTCTTT.

The V call is TRBV5-4, the J call TRBJ2-3; 8 bases are a match to TRBD2. The CDR3 covers 15 residues. V lost 4 bases to trimming and J lost 3 bases; unmatched junction nucleotides: 7. Germline V lookup: CDR1 SGHNT, CDR2 YYREEE (reference sequence). CDR3 in DNA: TGTGCCAGCAGCGACCAGGGACTAGGAACAGATACGCAGTATTTT. Its translation: CASSDQGLGTDTQYF.

This clone was seen more than once but under ten times. V is TRBV5-1 and J is TRBJ2-3; perhaps TRBD1 as D (6 bases). Germline assignment: CDR1 SGHRS and CDR2 YFSETQ. V was clipped by 3 bases and J by 8 bases, with 19 bases between them. The CDR3 length is 15 residues. In nucleotides, the CDR3 is TGCGCCAGCAGCTCGCAGGGTCCTAGCAGGGGTACGCAGTATTTT. This codes for CASSSQGPSRGTQYF. The complete variable domain, with remaining parts taken from reference TRBV5-1 and TRBJ2-3, reads KAGVTQTPRYLIKTRGQQVTLSCSPISGHRSVSWYQQTPGQGLQFLFEYFSETQRNKGNFPGRFSGRQFSNSRSEMNVSTLELGDSALYLCASSSQGPSRGTQYFGPGTRLTVL.

This clone was observed a few times. The chain has TRBV25-1 and TRBJ1-5, with a tentative D call TRBD1 (5 bases). Trimming shortened V by 3 bases and J by 6 bases, and 9 bases separated the two germline ends. This CDR3 is 13 amino acids long. In germline, CDR1 is MGHDK, CDR2 SYGVNS. CDR3 sequence reads: CASSETVGQPQHF. DNA of the CDR3: TGTGCCAGCAGTGAGACAGTTGGTCAGCCCCAGCATTTT.

V and J are TRBV4-1 and TRBJ1-2; D is unclear. V dropped 0 bases and J dropped 5 bases, with 10 bases sitting between them. Germline values: CDR1 MGHRA, CDR2 YSYEKL. CDR3 length: 14 amino acids. In DNA form, the CDR3 reads TGCGCCAGCAGCCAAGAGGGCCAGGTATATGGCTACACCTTC. Translating it yields CASSQEGQVYGYTF.

The chain carries TRBV28 and TRBJ1-2; 8 bases line up with TRBD1. J gave up 3 bases and V 4 bases, and 4 bases lay outside the gene matches. Germline lookup yields CDR1 MDHEN and CDR2 SYDVKM. The CDR3 totals 14 residues. The CDR3: CASSSQQGDYGYTF. In DNA form, the CDR3 reads TGTGCCAGCAGTTCGCAACAGGGGGACTATGGCTACACCTTC.

This chain connects TRBV5-6 to TRBJ2-1; TRBD2 agrees at 8 bases. The CDR3 runs to 17 residues. The germline V gene encodes CDR1 SGHDT and CDR2 YYEEEE. Trimming cost V 1 base and J 6 bases; bases outside gene matches: 12. The CDR3 nucleotides are TGTGCCAGCAGCTTGTTGTCAGGACTAGCAAGGGCCAATGAGCAGTTCTTC. Residues: CASSLLSGLARANEQFF.

The gene calls are TRBV7-8 and TRBJ2-1, with D perhaps matching TRBD2 (6 bases). Trimming cost V 5 bases and J 8 bases, with 16 bases left between them. There are 14 residues in the CDR3. Germline CDR1 SGHVS, CDR2 FQNEAQ. The CDR3 nucleotides are TGTGCCAGCAGCCGGACACCGGGAGTGGATGAGCAGTTCTTC. Its translation: CASSRTPGVDEQFF.